These T cell receptor beta chains were read from a single sample in a study of blood T cells in healthy people across ages. TCRdb independently ran MiXCR on the 5' RACE reads; one entry per CDR3 protein. The table lists 1 million or so distinct CDR3 sequences, under 55% of them singletons. Sequences were obtained from blood. All receptors come from a woman aged 55-69 years in good health. CDR3s include the opening cysteine and the closing phenylalanine or tryptophan. Each record gives: D gene, clone size, V gene, J gene, CDR3 protein, CDR3 DNA. D genes are given only for firm matches. The size of a clone is reported for some rows only, either as once, few or many, or as a class for expanded clones.

NA	few	TRBV28	TRBJ2-2	CASSPQGTGELFF	TGTGCCAGCAGTCCACAGGGTACCGGGGAGCTGTTTTTT
TRBD2	NA	TRBV7-9	TRBJ2-7	CASSPRGSSGRFNEQYF	TGTGCCAGCAGCCCCCGGGGGTCGAGCGGGAGATTTAACGAGCAGTACTTC
TRBD1	NA	TRBV27	TRBJ1-2	CASSAPGQTYGYTF	TGTGCCAGCAGTGCCCCGGGACAGACCTATGGCTACACCTTC
TRBD1	few	TRBV20-1	TRBJ1-2	CSASVTGGSGYGYTF	TGCAGTGCTAGCGTGACAGGGGGCTCGGGCTATGGCTACACCTTC
NA	NA	TRBV7-2	TRBJ1-1	CASSKDSTYTEAFF	TGTGCCAGCAGCAAGGACAGCACATACACTGAAGCTTTCTTT
NA	NA	TRBV15	TRBJ1-2	CATSRDMGIGSYGYTF	TGTGCCACCAGCAGAGATATGGGGATAGGAAGCTATGGCTACACCTTC
NA	NA	TRBV7-2	TRBJ2-7	CASSLAGFEQYF	TGTGCCAGCAGCTTAGCTGGGTTCGAGCAGTACTTC
NA	NA	TRBV2	TRBJ2-7	CASSPDGNSYEQYF	TGTGCCAGCAGTCCGGACGGTAACTCCTACGAGCAGTACTTC
NA	few	TRBV7-9	TRBJ1-5	CASSLGGGQDQPQHF	TGTGCCAGCAGCTTAGGAGGGGGGCAAGATCAGCCCCAGCATTTT
NA	NA	TRBV20-1	TRBJ1-1	CSARVRGTNTEAFF	TGCAGTGCTAGAGTCAGAGGGACGAACACTGAAGCTTTCTTT
TRBD2	NA	TRBV20-1	TRBJ2-5	CSARVGTLAGETQYF	TGCAGTGCTAGAGTAGGCACACTAGCGGGAGAGACCCAGTACTTC
NA	NA	TRBV2	TRBJ2-7	CASIGAINYEQYF	TGTGCCAGCATAGGGGCGATCAACTACGAGCAGTACTTC
TRBD1	NA	TRBV4-2	TRBJ2-7	CASSPGTGVFYEQYF	TGTGCCAGCAGCCCCGGGACAGGGGTCTTCTACGAGCAGTACTTC
TRBD2	few	TRBV6-2/TRBV6-3	TRBJ2-7	CATGASGASSYEQYF	TGTGCCACCGGGGCTAGCGGGGCGAGCTCCTACGAGCAGTACTTC
NA	many	TRBV7-8	TRBJ2-7	CASSPKVTGGSYEQYF	TGTGCCAGCAGCCCAAAGGTCACAGGAGGATCCTACGAGCAGTACTTC
NA	NA	TRBV4-2	TRBJ1-5	CASSQSFLSNQPQHF	TGTGCCAGCAGCCAAAGCTTCCTCAGCAATCAGCCCCAGCATTTT
TRBD2	NA	TRBV7-2	TRBJ2-7	CASSRGTSQAYEQYF	TGTGCCAGCAGCCGAGGGACTAGCCAAGCCTACGAGCAGTACTTC
TRBD1	once	TRBV6-6	TRBJ2-2	CASSYSGTGGTGELFF	TGTGCCAGCAGTTACTCTGGGACAGGGGGAACCGGGGAGCTGTTTTTT
TRBD1	NA	TRBV20-1	TRBJ2-5	CSARPGTGLQETQYF	TGCAGTGCTAGACCCGGGACAGGATTACAAGAGACCCAGTACTTC
TRBD1	few	TRBV15	TRBJ2-5	CATSLRTGQETQYF	TGTGCCACCAGTTTACGGACAGGGCAAGAGACCCAGTACTTC
NA	many	TRBV29-1	TRBJ2-5	CSVVAAEETQYF	TGCAGCGTTGTAGCGGCCGAAGAGACCCAGTACTTC
NA	once	TRBV27	TRBJ1-6	CASRSIGGSNSPLHF	TGTGCCAGCAGGAGCATAGGGGGGAGCAATTCACCCCTCCACTTT
NA	NA	TRBV12-3/TRBV12-4	TRBJ2-1	CASSPRGSAYNEQFF	TGTGCCAGCAGCCCTCGGGGTAGCGCATACAATGAGCAGTTCTTC
NA	few	TRBV5-1	TRBJ2-7	CASMRTGSGYEQYF	TGCGCCAGCATGCGTACAGGGAGTGGTTACGAGCAGTACTTC
TRBD2	NA	TRBV4-1	TRBJ2-7	CASSQAGTSRYEQYF	TGCGCCAGCAGCCAGGCCGGGACTAGTCGATACGAGCAGTACTTC
NA	many	TRBV29-1	TRBJ2-1	CSVERQGYNEQFF	TGCAGCGTTGAACGGCAGGGCTACAATGAGCAGTTCTTC
NA	NA	TRBV3-1	TRBJ2-6	CASSQDSGVISGANVLTF	TGTGCCAGCAGCCAAGATTCAGGGGTCATATCTGGGGCCAACGTCCTGACTTTC
NA	NA	TRBV6-5	TRBJ2-7	CASSHSVGYEQYF	TGTGCCAGCAGCCATTCCGTGGGCTACGAGCAGTACTTC
NA	once	TRBV29-1	TRBJ2-4	CSVASNRENIQYF	TGCAGCGTCGCCTCAAACAGGGAAAACATTCAGTACTTC
TRBD2	few	TRBV3-1	TRBJ2-1	CASSQDLAGGQDEQFF	TGTGCCAGCAGCCAAGACTTAGCGGGAGGCCAGGATGAGCAGTTCTTC
NA	few	TRBV20-1	TRBJ2-2	CSARDPRIGELFF	TGCAGTGCTAGAGATCCCCGAATCGGGGAGCTGTTTTTT
TRBD1	NA	TRBV30	TRBJ1-6	CAWARGQSPLHF	TGTGCCTGGGCAAGGGGGCAGTCACCCCTCCACTTT
TRBD2	few	TRBV27	TRBJ2-7	CASSPRVAGGEQYF	TGTGCCAGCAGTCCGCGGGTAGCGGGAGGCGAGCAGTACTTC
NA	NA	TRBV28	TRBJ2-6	CASSLWGGDGANVLTF	TGTGCCAGCAGTTTATGGGGGGGCGATGGGGCCAACGTCCTGACTTTC
NA	few	TRBV28	TRBJ1-2	CASSLGGGGRYTF	TGTGCCAGCAGTTTGGGGGGCGGCGGGCGGTACACCTTC
TRBD1	once	TRBV4-2	TRBJ2-7	CASSQNWGTVESYEQYF	TGTGCCAGCAGCCAAAACTGGGGGACAGTCGAATCCTACGAGCAGTACTTC
NA	few	TRBV28	TRBJ1-5	CASSFHQPQHF	TGTGCCAGCAGTTTCCATCAGCCCCAGCATTTT
TRBD2	NA	TRBV7-3	TRBJ2-1	CASSWTSGSDEQFF	TGTGCCAGCAGCTGGACTAGCGGGAGTGATGAGCAGTTCTTC
TRBD2	NA	TRBV6-2/TRBV6-3	TRBJ2-1	CASSPLAGGSGNEQFF	TGTGCCAGCAGTCCACTAGCGGGAGGCTCGGGGAATGAGCAGTTCTTC
TRBD2	many	TRBV7-2	TRBJ2-7	CASSLVLAASYEQYF	TGTGCCAGCAGCTTAGTACTAGCGGCCTCCTACGAGCAGTACTTC